This T cell receptor beta chain is from a study of T cell responses to AZD1222 COVID-19 vaccine (dated by TCRdb to the early 2020s). At the level of the whole study: AZD1222 recipients with second doses at about 4 weeks or about 12 weeks were pooled, because spike-specific TCR depth and breadth did not differ between schedules. A total of approximately 250 trial participants underwent TCR sequencing, of whom about 210 had received two doses of AZD1222 and roughly 26 had received two doses of the MenACWY control vaccine. Trial participants were enrolled by age into subgroups of 18-55, 56-69 and 70-plus years, and 148, 28 and 57 TCR-sequenced participants, respectively, were included in these subgroups.

Unmatched junction bases come to 11, with V trimmed by 3 bases and J by 9 bases. CDR3 length: 16 amino acids, cysteine to phenylalanine. Only CDR3 DNA remains: 48 bases, in frame from the first base. Reading the germline V gene gives CDR1 SGHRS and CDR2 YFSETQ. What the authors observed across the whole study: After two AZD1222 doses, spike-specific TCR breadth and depth were significantly higher than at day 0 and than in MenACWY recipients. In the small 56-69-year group, the increase in depth fell short of significance, most likely because of low power. CD4 TCRs associated with the vaccine covered the entire spike protein, and the dominant responses were in regions 160-218 and 743-854. Because no samples from the day 14 peak response were available, repertoires could be characterized only after the peak T cell response. Conclusions about previously exposed vaccinees were limited because only five to seven AZD1222 recipients were SARS-CoV-2 seropositive at baseline. Nearly half of unique spike-specific TCRs reportedly recognized epitopes outside regions mutated in the B.1.351 and B.1.1.7 variants. Most participants were white British and females outnumbered males, and the authors suggested that clonal diversity may have been underestimated.

What the time point label conveys for this sample: baseline before first vaccination. Vaccinee samples came from UK trials COV001 and COV002, including a single-blind randomized controlled phase 2/3 trial of AZD1222 (ChAdOx1 nCoV-19) in healthy adults. Trial participant PBMC samples were collected at day 0 and day 28 after the second dose for TCRbeta chain sequencing. About this clone: The specificity of this receptor is unknown. Base quality data are lacking; no much larger clone is found one base away.

The CDR3 regions of human TCRbeta chains were analyzed by immunosequencing. As for the authors' bioinformatics: Repertoire TCRs were matched against a reference library of SARS-CoV-2-specific TCRs generated with the MIRA antigen-specificity platform. Breadth meant the fraction of unique TCRs that were SARS-CoV-2-associated, whereas depth meant the fraction of total T cells that were SARS-CoV-2-associated. Using the MIRA data, each spike-specific TCR was mapped to the spike region that the TCR reacts to and placed in a CD4 or CD8 class. Log10-transformed breadth and depth values were compared by one-way ANOVA with Sidak's multiple comparisons tests. TCRdb provides this immuneACCESS table in a form limited to in-frame rearrangements. Some clones are lacking; in checked studies, under half of them reflect an unresolved V gene, and why the rest are absent is not known. D and trimming were read from the DNA, whereas the V and J calls and clone size are those reported in that table. This sample comprises around 94,000 clones, roughly 84% of them detected only once. Approximately 15% of the sample goes to the ten largest clones.

This clonotype was sampled from an adult in good health. The rearranged segments are TRBV5-1 and TRBJ2-1; TRBD2 agrees with 11 junctional bases. Sequenced here: peripheral blood, sampled on day 0 of AZD1222 vaccination. The nucleotide sequence reads as follows: TGCGCCAGCAGCTCCAGTGGTAGCGGGAGGGTCACTGAGCAGTTCTTC. Its translation is CASSSSGSGRVTEQFF.